This entry lists 30 T cell receptor beta chains sequenced from one sample in a study of OX40 agonist ivuxolimab in advanced cancers. The table came from immunoSEQ multiplex PCR; TCRdb's copy has only in-frame clones and leaves some out. The table records roughly 110,000 clones, 85% to 95% of them present only once. The sequences come from CD4+ or CD8+ T cells sorted from blood, collected in a trial of the OX40 agonist ivuxolimab. The receptors shown here come from an adult with an advanced solid tumor such as melanoma, head and neck, liver or kidney cancer.

Comments on this clone: Its ends do not fully match the called genes, so a read error is possible. This sequence joins TRBV12-5 and TRBJ1-1, with D maybe TRBD1 (6 bases). CDR1 and CDR2 from the germline V gene are LGHNT and FRNRAP. The CDR3 has 15 amino acids. The CDR3 spells CASGLAQGMNTGAFF. CDR3 bases: TGTGCTAGTGGTTTGGCCCAGGGGATGAACACTGGAGCTTTCTTT.

The chain employs TRBV10-3 and TRBJ2-1; tentative D call: TRBD2 (6 bases). From germline, CDR1 is ENHRY and CDR2 SYGVKD. The CDR3 length is 16 residues. V was pared by 6 bases and J by 6 bases, with 21 bases between. The DNA for the CDR3 is TGTGCCATCAGCCTATCTCTAGCCGGGAGTGGCAATGAGCAGTTCTTC. Translated, it gives CAISLSLAGSGNEQFF.

The V and J genes are TRBV7-2 and TRBJ2-1; 13 bases are a match to TRBD2. Germline V gives CDR1 SGHTA, CDR2 FQGNSA. This CDR3 is built from 18 residues. V lost 2 bases and J lost 6; bases outside the gene matches: 10. CDR3 sequence: CASSLWSPGTSGTNEQFF. CDR3 in DNA: TGTGCCAGCAGCTTATGGTCTCCGGGGACTAGCGGGACCAATGAGCAGTTCTTC.

This chain connects TRBV7-3 to TRBJ2-4, with a possible D match to TRBD2 (5 bases). Germline V gene data show CDR1 as SGHTA and CDR2 as FQGTGA. This CDR3 contains 15 residues. The V gene lost 3 bases and the J gene lost 0 bases, with 9 bases spanning the gap. The CDR3 DNA follows: TGTGCCAGCAGCTTGTTCGCGGGAGCCAAAAACATTCAGTACTTC. This gives the protein CASSLFAGAKNIQYF.

The chain combines TRBV5-6 with TRBJ2-1; D might be TRBD2 (6 bases). Trimming removed 1 base from V and 5 bases from J, with 13 bases in between. The CDR3 has 15 amino acids. The germline V gene has CDR1 SGHDT and CDR2 YYEEEE. In nucleotides, the CDR3 is TGTGCCAGCAGCTTGTTCGGCGGGGCGGACAATGAGCAGTTCTTC. Protein sequence: CASSLFGGADNEQFF.

The CDR3 DNA reads as TGTGCCTGGAGTGTACAGGACGGAGTCCTAGAGAACTATGGCTACACCTTC. Its translation: CAWSVQDGVLENYGYTF. This chain links TRBV30 with TRBJ1-2, with D possibly being TRBD1 (5 bases). This CDR3 is 17 amino acids long. Germline V gene sequence: CDR1 GTSNPN, CDR2 SVGIG (reference sequence). Trimming left V 0 bases short and J 2 bases short, with 19 bases between.

The chain has TRBV28 and TRBJ1-6; the match to TRBD1 covers 9 bases. CDR3 length equals 13 residues. Germline CDR1 reads MDHEN; CDR2 reads SYDVKM. V was pared by 6 bases and J by 12 bases, with 6 bases of the junction left unmatched. CDR3 in DNA: TGTGCCAGCAGGGGACAGGGTTGGGTACCCCTCCACTTT. This sequence encodes CASRGQGWVPLHF.

The rearrangement links TRBV5-1 to TRBJ1-1; no definite D call. From germline, CDR1 is SGHRS and CDR2 YFSETQ. V shed 0 bases and J shed 1 base, with 7 bases lying between them. This CDR3 contains 14 residues. The CDR3 DNA sequence: TGCGCCAGCAGCTTGGCCAATAAGAACACTGAAGCTTTCTTT. Translating gives CASSLANKNTEAFF.

The chain's CDR3 is CASSVGMGQERTDTQYF. The DNA of the CDR3 is TGTGCCAGCAGCGTAGGGATGGGACAGGAACGCACAGATACGCAGTATTTT. The genes are TRBV9 and TRBJ2-3; 8 bases agree with TRBD1. J was trimmed by 1 base and V by 0 bases; bases with no gene match: 7. Germline CDR1 reads SGDLS; CDR2 reads YYNGEE. There are 17 residues in the CDR3.

This chain connects TRBV7-9 to TRBJ2-7, with no clear D. Trimming removed 5 bases at V and 5 bases at J, with 25 bases between. The CDR3 runs to 17 residues. CDR1 is SEHNR and CDR2 is FQNEAQ in the germline V gene (reference sequence). CDR3 protein: CASSLVWASSIGDEQYF. The CDR3 DNA follows: TGTGCCAGCAGCCTAGTATGGGCCTCATCCATAGGCGACGAGCAGTACTTC.

The V and J genes are TRBV28 and TRBJ1-2, with D tentatively TRBD1 (6 bases). The CDR3 consists of 13 residues. Germline V gene lookup returns CDR1 MDHEN and CDR2 SYDVKM. V was cut by 3 bases and J by 7 bases, with 12 bases left in between. CDR3: CASSFGGGSGYTF. The CDR3 DNA sequence: TGTGCCAGCAGTTTTGGGGGGGGCAGTGGCTACACCTTC.

This CDR3 is CASSLGLGYNQPQHF. CDR3 bases: TGTGCCAGCAGCTTAGGCTTAGGGTACAATCAGCCCCAGCATTTT. This chain joins TRBV7-2 and TRBJ1-5, with D unresolved. The CDR3 has 15 residues. From germline, CDR1 is SGHTA and CDR2 FQGNSA. V was clipped by 1 base and J by 3 bases, with 10 bases between them.

This clone has only one observation. The chain joins TRBV29-1 to TRBJ2-1; TRBD2 might be the D (7 bases). This CDR3 comprises 16 residues. Germline CDR1 is SQVTM and CDR2 is ANQGSEA. Trimming shortened V by 7 bases and J by 9 bases, and 28 bases separated the two germline ends. The CDR3 loop reads CSAARAGAGNIGEQFF. CDR3 DNA sequence: TGCAGCGCCGCCAGGGCGGGGGCAGGAAATATCGGTGAGCAGTTCTTC.

This clone was picked up a small number of times. This sequence joins TRBV9 and TRBJ2-1, with a weak D call TRBD2 (7 bases). V dropped 2 bases and J dropped 8 bases, with 23 bases sitting between them. Germline values: CDR1 SGDLS, CDR2 YYNGEE. The CDR3 contains 17 residues. The CDR3 nucleotides read TGTGCCAGCAGCGTCAAATTTACTAGCGTGGGGGGGCATGAGCAGTTCTTC. Translation gives CASSVKFTSVGGHEQFF. Full variable domain (missing parts from reference TRBV9 and TRBJ2-1): DSGVTQTPKHLITATGQRVTLRCSPRSGDLSVYWYQQSLDQGLQFLIQYYNGEERAKGNILERFSAQQFPDLHSELNLSSLELGDSALYFCASSVKFTSVGGHEQFFGPGTRLTVL.

The chain employs TRBV10-2 and TRBJ2-3; 8 positions agree with TRBD2. The CDR3 extends over 17 amino acids. CDR1 and CDR2 (germline): WSHSY, SAAADI. V gave up 7 bases and J gave up 0 bases; unmatched junction bases: 12. Here the CDR3 DNA reads TGCGCCAGCACCGGGGGGGTTGCGGGAGTTAGCACAGATACGCAGTATTTT. This translates into CASTGGVAGVSTDTQYF.

The V and J genes are TRBV25-1 and TRBJ1-5; no definite D call. V dropped 4 bases and J dropped 1 base, with 8 bases sitting between them. The CDR3 covers 14 residues. The germline gives CDR1 MGHDK, CDR2 SYGVNS. The chain's CDR3 is CASSGRLSNQPQHF. The CDR3 region has the DNA TGTGCCAGCAGTGGCAGGCTCAGCAATCAGCCCCAGCATTTT. The full variable domain, with the rest looked up from reference TRBV25-1 and TRBJ1-5, is EADIYQTPRYLVIGTGKKITLECSQTMGHDKMYWYQQDPGMELHLIHYSYGVNSTEKGDLSSESTVSRIRTEHFPLTLESARPSHTSQYLCASSGRLSNQPQHFGDGTRLSIL.

The chain is built from TRBV5-1 and TRBJ2-5; D is perhaps TRBD2 (6 bases). V lost 0 bases and J lost 7, with 16 bases in between. Germline V gene sequence: CDR1 SGHRS, CDR2 YFSETQ. The CDR3 contains 15 residues. The CDR3 is CASSLDGREAATQYF. In nucleotides, the CDR3 is TGCGCCAGCAGCTTGGATGGCAGGGAGGCGGCGACCCAGTACTTC.

The chain carries TRBV5-1 and TRBJ1-6; D is unresolved. V lost 7 bases and J 0 bases, leaving 14 bases between the germline ends. The CDR3 totals 16 residues. Germline CDR1 and CDR2: SGHRS and YFSETQ. This chain's CDR3 is CASRPGGSSYNSPLHF. The DNA for the CDR3 is TGCGCCAGCCGACCCGGCGGGAGCTCCTATAATTCACCCCTCCACTTT. Drawing the rest from reference TRBV5-1 and TRBJ1-6, the complete variable domain is KAGVTQTPRYLIKTRGQQVTLSCSPISGHRSVSWYQQTPGQGLQFLFEYFSETQRNKGNFPGRFSGRQFSNSRSEMNVSTLELGDSALYLCASRPGGSSYNSPLHFGNGTRLTVT.

The chain uses TRBV10-3 and TRBJ2-1; 8 positions match TRBD2. Germline lookup yields CDR1 ENHRY and CDR2 SYGVKD. Germline trimming cut 8 bases from V and 3 bases from J; bases unmatched to any gene: 3. This CDR3 comprises 13 residues. Here the CDR3 reads CAIRSGSYNEQFF. The CDR3 DNA is TGTGCCATCCGCAGCGGGAGCTACAATGAGCAGTTCTTC.

This clone was counted once. The J gene is TRBJ1-1, the V gene TRBV9; D may be TRBD1 (5 bases). The CDR3 totals 13 residues. The V end lost 5 bases, the J end lost 6 bases, and 14 bases lay between the germline ends. The germline CDR1 and CDR2 sequences are SGDLS and YYNGEE. CDR3 loop: CASSQGRLAEAFF. The CDR3 DNA follows: TGTGCCAGCAGTCAGGGTAGGTTGGCTGAAGCTTTCTTT.

CDR3 sequence (DNA): TGTGCCAGCAGCAACCAAAGGGAGACCCAGTACTTC. It is translated as CASSNQRETQYF. This sequence joins TRBV6-5 and TRBJ2-5; D gene unclear. V lost 6 bases and J lost 5, with 10 bases in between. Germline CDR1 MNHEY, CDR2 SVGAGI. The CDR3 contains 12 residues.

The chain is built from TRBV7-3 and TRBJ2-1, with TRBD2 identical over 8 bases. With 5 bases clipped from V and 10 bases from J, the junction kept 4 bases outside the gene matches. Germline V gives CDR1 SGHTA, CDR2 FQGTGA. This CDR3 contains 12 residues. CDR3 DNA sequence: TGTGCCAGCAGCCCCGTAGCGGGAGAGCAGTTCTTC. It translates to CASSPVAGEQFF.

The CDR3 DNA follows: TGTGCCAGCAGTGATTGGGGGGCTTACGAGCAGTACTTC. Translating it yields CASSDWGAYEQYF. V and J are TRBV6-1 and TRBJ2-7; either TRBD1 or TRBD2 may supply D (6 bases each). V was pared by 3 bases and J by 4 bases, with 10 bases between. The CDR3 sequence is 13 residues long. From germline, CDR1 is MNHNS and CDR2 SASEGT.

V and J are TRBV28 and TRBJ2-1, with 7 bases lining up with TRBD2. V was clipped by 5 bases and J by 1 base; unmatched bases: 5. The V gene's germline CDR1 is MDHEN and CDR2 SYDVKM. The CDR3 sequence is 15 residues long. The CDR3 sequence is CASSPSGMSYNEQFF. In DNA, the CDR3 is TGTGCCAGCAGTCCGAGCGGGATGTCCTACAATGAGCAGTTCTTC. Looking up the rest from reference TRBV28 and TRBJ2-1 gives the full variable domain: DVKVTQSSRYLVKRTGEKVFLECVQDMDHENMFWYRQDPGLGLRLIYFSYDVKMKEKGDIPEGYSVSREKKERFSLILESASTNQTSMYLCASSPSGMSYNEQFFGPGTRLTVL.

The chain combines TRBV10-3 with TRBJ1-3; no clear D gene. The V end lost 4 bases, the J end lost 4 bases, and 8 bases lay between the germline ends. The CDR3 is 13 residues long. CDR1 is ENHRY, CDR2 SYGVKD, per germline. The CDR3 loop is CAISGQEGNTIYF. CDR3 bases: TGTGCCATCAGTGGCCAAGAAGGAAACACCATATATTTT.

CDR3 nucleotides: TGTGCCAGCAGCTTGATGGGGAGTAACCACGAGCAGTACTTC. Protein sequence: CASSLMGSNHEQYF. V usage is TRBV7-9 and J usage is TRBJ2-7, with D perhaps TRBD2 (5 bases). CDR1 and CDR2 from the germline V gene are SEHNR and FQNEAQ (reference sequence). The CDR3 sequence is 14 residues long. Trimming removed 3 bases at V and 5 bases at J, with 14 bases between. The variable domain in full, completed from reference TRBV7-9 and TRBJ2-7, reads DTGVSQNPRHKITKRGQNVTFRCDPISEHNRLYWYRQTLGQGPEFLTYFQNEAQLEKSRLLSDRFSAERPKGSFSTLEIQRTEQGDSAMYLCASSLMGSNHEQYFGPGTRLTVT.

The chain combines TRBV9 with TRBJ2-7; 8 bases line up with TRBD1. The CDR3 covers 15 residues. V lost 1 base and J lost 5; bases outside the gene matches: 8. Germline CDR1 is SGDLS and CDR2 is YYNGEE. CDR3 sequence reads: CASSVNPGQAHEQYF. The DNA for the CDR3 is TGTGCCAGCAGCGTAAACCCGGGACAGGCCCACGAGCAGTACTTC.

The V gene is TRBV19, the J gene TRBJ2-1; TRBD1 might be the D (5 bases). Germline-derived CDR1 and CDR2 are LNHDA and SQIVND (reference sequence). The CDR3 spans 13 residues. Between the trimmed V and J ends, which lost 3 bases and 3 bases, there was a span of 6 bases. The CDR3 region has the DNA TGTGCCAGTAGTATTCAGGGCTACAATGAGCAGTTCTTC. Translated, it gives CASSIQGYNEQFF.

The rearrangement links TRBV28 to TRBJ2-3; 9 bases map to TRBD1. CDR1 and CDR2 (germline): MDHEN, SYDVKM. Trimming at V came to 6 bases and at J to 5 bases, leaving 24 bases not matched to a gene. The CDR3 has 20 amino acids. The CDR3 is CASRPSGTGIFAGVEDTQYF. The CDR3 DNA reads as TGTGCCAGCAGGCCCTCCGGGACAGGGATATTTGCGGGAGTGGAAGATACGCAGTATTTT.

Only one count was recorded for this clone. CDR3 protein: CARGGDPAVSYEQYF. CDR3 nucleotide sequence: TGTGCCAGAGGGGGGGACCCGGCTGTCTCCTACGAGCAGTACTTC. This chain joins TRBV5-4 and TRBJ2-7; tentative D call: TRBD2 (7 bases). Trimming cost V 8 bases and J 0 bases, with 18 bases left between them. CDR1 and CDR2 (germline): SGHNT, YYREEE (reference sequence). The CDR3 is 15 amino acids. Supplemented by reference TRBV5-4 and TRBJ2-7, the full variable domain reads ETGVTQSPTHLIKTRGQQVTLRCSSQSGHNTVSWYQQALGQGPQFIFQYYREEENGRGNFPPRFSGLQFPNYSSELNVNALELDDSALYLCARGGDPAVSYEQYFGPGTRLTVT.